These 18 T cell receptor beta chains originate from one sample sequenced in a study of CD8+CD57+ T cells in acquired aplastic anemia. Those patients picked for sequencing had displayed CD8+CD57+ cell expansion on flow cytometry. Genomic DNA acted as the template from which TCR beta VDJ combination and CDR3 sequence profiling were carried out. TCRdb analysed the reads with MiXCR anew, one entry per CDR3 protein. The table shows hundreds of thousands of distinct CDR3 sequences, with less than 35% occurring only once. Sequenced input: sorted CD4+, CD8+, or CD8+CD57+ T cells (not recorded which) from PBMCs. These receptors were taken from a human donor with aplastic anemia.

The V and J genes are TRBV10-3 and TRBJ1-2; D not resolved. Trimming removed 4 bases from V and 0 bases from J, with 9 bases in between. Per germline, CDR1 ENHRY and CDR2 SYGVKD. The CDR3 spans 14 residues. CDR3 amino acids: CAISVTGTNYGYTF. The CDR3 DNA sequence: TGTGCCATCAGTGTCACCGGGACTAACTATGGCTACACCTTC.

The V and J genes are TRBV6-1 and TRBJ2-1; either TRBD1 or TRBD2 may supply D (5 bases each). The CDR3 is made up of 12 amino acids. V was clipped by 0 bases and J by 9 bases, with 6 bases between them. CDR1 is MNHNS, CDR2 SASEGT, per germline. The CDR3 DNA is TGTGCCAGCAGTGAAGCGAGGGGTGAGCAGTTCTTC. This codes for CASSEARGEQFF.

At least ten counts were recorded for this clonotype. The chain has TRBV29-1 and TRBJ2-4; no clear D gene. CDR1 is SQVTM, CDR2 ANQGSEA, per germline. V lost 7 bases and J lost 8, with 21 bases in between. CDR3 length: 14 residues. The CDR3 bases are TGCAGCGCTAATAAAGGCAGAGTGGGCGACATTCAGTACTTC. Translation: CSANKGRVGDIQYF. Based on the CDR3 plus reference TRBV29-1 and TRBJ2-4, the full variable domain is SAVISQKPSRDICQRGTSLTIQCQVDSQVTMMFWYRQQPGQSLTLIATANQGSEATYESGFVIDKFPISRPNLTFSTLTVSNMSPEDSSIYLCSANKGRVGDIQYFGAGTRLSVL.

This clonotype was seen many times. This chain links TRBV9 with TRBJ1-2; TRBD1 matches at 7 bases. The CDR3 is made up of 16 amino acids. Germline CDR1 reads SGDLS; CDR2 reads YYNGEE. Trimming at V came to 0 bases and at J to 4 bases, leaving 9 bases not matched to a gene. CDR3 bases: TGTGCCAGCAGCGTAGCTACGACAGGGTTAAGCTATGGCTACACCTTC. Protein: CASSVATTGLSYGYTF.

The V call is TRBV12-3 or TRBV12-4, the J call TRBJ1-5; perhaps TRBD1 as D (5 bases). This CDR3 contains 14 residues. V lost 2 bases to trimming and J lost 6 bases, with 11 bases between them. CDR3 residues: CASSLSGDGQPQHF. CDR3 DNA: TGTGCCAGCAGTTTATCGGGGGACGGTCAGCCCCAGCATTTT.

In the case of this clonotype: At one end the junction does not follow the germline gene, possibly because of a read error. The chain recombines TRBV25-1 with TRBJ1-6, with D unresolved. This CDR3 is built from 14 residues. The germline V gene encodes CDR1 MGHDK and CDR2 SYGVNS. The CDR3 nucleotides read TGTGCCAGCACGGGAAGCTCCTATAGTTCACCCCCCCACTTT. This gives the protein CASTGSSYSSPPHF.

This clonotype was found many times. The chain carries TRBV7-9 and TRBJ1-1; no definite D call. Trimming removed 5 bases at V and 8 bases at J, with 6 bases between. The CDR3 consists of 10 residues. CDR1 and CDR2 (germline): SEHNR, FQNEAQ (reference sequence). The DNA of the CDR3 is TGTGCCAGCAGCCTATTCGAAGCTTTCTTT. Residues: CASSLFEAFF.

This clonotype was recorded a few times. This chain connects TRBV6-1 to TRBJ1-2; D gene unclear. Per germline, CDR1 MNHNS and CDR2 SASEGT. Trimming cost V 2 bases and J 6 bases, with 16 bases left between them. The CDR3 length is 15 residues. CDR3 sequence: CASSELAVGFDGYTF. CDR3 DNA: TGTGCCAGCAGTGAATTGGCCGTGGGTTTCGATGGCTACACCTTC.

The sample holds a few counts of this clonotype. V usage is TRBV12-3 or TRBV12-4 and J usage is TRBJ2-7, with 7 bases lining up with TRBD1. With V trimmed by 6 bases and J by 5 bases, 13 bases remained unmatched. There are 15 residues in the CDR3. The CDR3 nucleotides read TGTGCCAGCAGGTTGACAGGGAACCCCTCACACGAGCAGTACTTC. Its protein product is CASRLTGNPSHEQYF.

The table lists this clonotype with many counts. The gene calls are TRBV20-1 and TRBJ1-6; D is perhaps TRBD1 (5 bases). CDR1 is DFQATT, CDR2 SNEGSKA, per germline (reference sequence). The V gene lost 3 bases and the J gene lost 17 bases, with 20 bases spanning the gap. The CDR3 loop spans 13 amino acids. The chain's CDR3 is CSARGPLTYGFHF. DNA for the CDR3: TGCAGTGCTAGGGGGCCGCTAACATACGGTTTCCACTTT.

This chain links TRBV4-2 with TRBJ2-7, with D perhaps TRBD2 (5 bases). Germline assignment: CDR1 LGHNA and CDR2 YNFKEQ. The V gene lost 0 bases and the J gene lost 2 bases, with 17 bases spanning the gap. CDR3 length: 17 residues. The CDR3 DNA reads as TGTGCCAGCAGCCAAGATCCCCTGGGCGGGTATACCTACGAGCAGTACTTC. As protein: CASSQDPLGGYTYEQYF.

This clonotype was counted between two and nine times. V gene TRBV20-1 combines with J gene TRBJ2-5; no definite D call. Trimming left V 6 bases short and J 2 bases short, with 19 bases between. Germline CDR1 DFQATT, CDR2 SNEGSKA (reference sequence). The CDR3 runs 15 residues. CDR3 region: CSAAPGTAEQETQYF. CDR3 coding DNA: TGCAGTGCCGCTCCAGGTACGGCGGAACAAGAGACCCAGTACTTC.

The chain uses TRBV2 and TRBJ1-2; 10 bases align to TRBD1. The germline V gene has CDR1 SNHLY and CDR2 FYNNEI. The CDR3 loop spans 14 amino acids. The trim removed 6 bases at V and 5 bases at J, leaving 6 bases unmatched. CDR3 sequence: CASSGQGGQYGYTF. The CDR3 nucleotides read TGTGCCAGCAGCGGACAGGGGGGTCAATATGGCTACACCTTC.

Comment on this clonotype: The CDR3 ends on some other residue instead of the conserved phenylalanine or tryptophan, so this is likely a read error. The limits of the CDR3 on the DNA are not certain, so only TCRdb's listed CDR3 is given. The chain links TRBV2 to TRBJ1-3; no check of the table's D call, TRBD1, against the DNA was made. Ends included, the CDR3 has 11 residues. CDR1 is SNHLY, CDR2 FYNNEI, per germline. This CDR3 is CASRGTGGLWL.

This clonotype was seen at least ten times. This chain connects TRBV19 to TRBJ1-6; D is undetermined. Trimming removed 4 bases at V and 4 bases at J, with 14 bases between. Germline V CDR1 and CDR2: LNHDA, SQIVND (reference sequence). This CDR3 spans 16 amino acids. The CDR3 bases are TGTGCCAGTAGTAGGAAAGGCGGGATTTATAATTCACCCCTCCACTTT. This codes for CASSRKGGIYNSPLHF.

In its sample, this clonotype was seen many times. This sequence joins TRBV2 and TRBJ2-7; weak D call: TRBD2 (5 bases). The ends were cut back, 8 bases at V and 7 bases at J, with 15 bases in the middle. The germline V gene has CDR1 SNHLY and CDR2 FYNNEI. The CDR3 is made up of 12 amino acids. The CDR3: CASGFRPGEQYF. In DNA, the CDR3 is TGTGCCAGCGGTTTCCGACCGGGGGAGCAGTACTTC.

This clonotype was seen ten or more times. The chain couples TRBV29-1 to TRBJ2-7; 9 nucleotides agree with TRBD1. The V segment lost 6 bases and the J segment 7 bases; nucleotides outside the gene matches: 7. The germline CDR1 and CDR2 sequences are SQVTM and ANQGSEA. The CDR3 totals 12 residues. CDR3 region: CSVTGGSNEQYF. CDR3 nucleotides: TGCAGCGTGACAGGGGGGTCTAATGAGCAGTACTTC.

This chain connects TRBV6-4 to TRBJ1-1; D is undetermined. Trimming removed 1 base at V and 11 bases at J, with 11 bases between. CDR3 length: 12 amino acids. Germline loops: CDR1 MRHNA, CDR2 SNTAGT. The CDR3 sequence is CASSDYFGVAFF. In DNA form, the CDR3 reads TGTGCCAGCAGTGACTACTTCGGGGTGGCTTTCTTT.